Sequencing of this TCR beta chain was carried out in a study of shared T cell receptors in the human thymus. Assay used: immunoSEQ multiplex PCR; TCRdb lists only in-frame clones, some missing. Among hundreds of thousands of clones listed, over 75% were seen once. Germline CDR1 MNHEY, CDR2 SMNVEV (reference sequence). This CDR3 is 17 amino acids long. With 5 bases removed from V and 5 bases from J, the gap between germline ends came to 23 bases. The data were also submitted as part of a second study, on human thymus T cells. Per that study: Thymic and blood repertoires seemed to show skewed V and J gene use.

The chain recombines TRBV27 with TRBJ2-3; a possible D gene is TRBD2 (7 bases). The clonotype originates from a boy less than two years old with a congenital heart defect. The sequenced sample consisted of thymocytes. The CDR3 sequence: CASSQRDTQASRDTQYF. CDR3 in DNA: TGTGCCAGCAGTCAGCGGGACACCCAAGCAAGTCGAGATACGCAGTATTTT.